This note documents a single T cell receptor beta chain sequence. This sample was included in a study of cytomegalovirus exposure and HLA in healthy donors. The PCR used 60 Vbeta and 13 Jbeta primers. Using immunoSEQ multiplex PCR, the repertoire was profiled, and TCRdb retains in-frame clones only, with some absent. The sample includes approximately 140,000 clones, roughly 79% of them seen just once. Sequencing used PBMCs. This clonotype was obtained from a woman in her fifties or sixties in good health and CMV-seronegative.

CDR3 DNA sequence: TGTGCCAGCAGCTCTAGGGGGGATACGCAGTATTTT. It is translated as CASSSRGDTQYF. The chain recombines TRBV5-4 with TRBJ2-3; TRBD1 might be the D (6 bases). The V end was cut by 3 bases, the J end by 6 bases, with 8 bases between. Germline CDR1 is SGHNT and CDR2 is YYREEE (reference sequence). The CDR3 is made up of 12 amino acids.